This passage covers 21 T cell receptor beta chains from one sample sequenced in a study of CD39 and CD103 CD8 tumor-infiltrating T cells. Generated by immunoSEQ multiplex PCR, the TCRdb table keeps only in-frame clones and is missing some. The table lists approximately 17,000 clones, 75% to 95% of them singletons. Sequences were obtained from CD8+ T cells sorted from blood. Sample subset: total memory CD8 T cells (CD45RA-CCR7+/-) from blood or uninvolved lymph node. The source is a human donor with head and neck squamous cell carcinoma.

This clone was counted between two and nine times. V gene TRBV2 combines with J gene TRBJ1-2; 7 bases line up with TRBD1. The CDR3 is 17 amino acids. In germline, CDR1 is SNHLY, CDR2 FYNNEI. Germline trimming cut 4 bases from V and 2 bases from J; bases unmatched to any gene: 13. The CDR3 nucleotides are TGTGCCAGCAGTGGGAAGGCTCGACAGGGATTAAACTATGGCTACACCTTC. Amino acid sequence: CASSGKARQGLNYGYTF.

The rearrangement uses TRBV2 and TRBJ2-1; unclear D gene. CDR1 is SNHLY and CDR2 is FYNNEI in the germline V gene. The CDR3 spans 20 residues. Trimming removed 2 bases from V and 5 bases from J, with 28 bases in between. The CDR3 coding sequence is TGTGCCAGCAGTGAATGGCTTCGGTGGGTACAGCCGAAATCAAACAATGAGCAGTTCTTC. Its protein product is CASSEWLRWVQPKSNNEQFF.

V is TRBV7-9 and J is TRBJ1-4, with D hard to call. In germline, CDR1 is SEHNR, CDR2 FQNEAQ (reference sequence). The CDR3 spans 13 residues. V was shortened by 1 base and J by 6 bases, with 6 bases between the two germline ends. The DNA for the CDR3 is TGTGCCAGCAGCTTAGTTTACGATGAAAAACTGTTTTTT. Translation gives CASSLVYDEKLFF.

The J gene is TRBJ1-1, the V gene TRBV7-9; D not resolved. There are 16 residues in the CDR3. Deletions cut 2 bases from V and 0 bases from J, with 13 bases between. Germline CDR1 SEHNR, CDR2 FQNEAQ (reference sequence). The CDR3 nucleotides read TGTGCCAGCAGCTTACCCTGGGCCGGGATGAACACTGAAGCTTTCTTT. It specifies CASSLPWAGMNTEAFF. Full variable domain (outside the CDR3, taken from reference TRBV7-9 and TRBJ1-1): DTGVSQNPRHKITKRGQNVTFRCDPISEHNRLYWYRQTLGQGPEFLTYFQNEAQLEKSRLLSDRFSAERPKGSFSTLEIQRTEQGDSAMYLCASSLPWAGMNTEAFFGQGTRLTVV.

The gene calls are TRBV7-9 and TRBJ2-7; 7 bases are shared with TRBD2. Per the germline V gene, CDR1 is SEHNR and CDR2 is FQNEAQ (reference sequence). The CDR3 has 13 amino acids. Germline trimming cut 5 bases from V and 6 bases from J; bases unmatched to any gene: 7. The CDR3 region has the DNA TGTGCCAGCAGCGGAGCGGGGCGGCGCGAGCAGTACTTC. Its protein product is CASSGAGRREQYF.

This clone showed up just a few times. The chain joins TRBV25-1 to TRBJ1-2; D unresolved. The CDR3 covers 14 residues. From germline, CDR1 is MGHDK and CDR2 SYGVNS. Trimming removed 6 bases at V and 3 bases at J, with 14 bases between. The CDR3 sequence is CASRQHPWHYGYTF. The CDR3 DNA reads TGTGCCAGCAGGCAACATCCATGGCACTATGGCTACACCTTC.

This clone appeared a single time. Here the CDR3 reads CASSADGQGGENIQYF. CDR3 DNA: TGTGCCAGCAGCGCAGATGGACAGGGAGGGGAAAACATTCAGTACTTC. The chain carries TRBV9 and TRBJ2-4; tentatively, D is TRBD1 (8 bases). This CDR3 spans 16 amino acids. Germline V CDR1 and CDR2: SGDLS, YYNGEE. V shed 3 bases and J shed 5 bases, with 18 bases lying between them.

The chain combines TRBV10-3 with TRBJ2-7; D is uncertain. This CDR3 spans 14 amino acids. Germline V lookup: CDR1 ENHRY, CDR2 SYGVKD. Trimming pared 3 bases from V and 4 bases from J, leaving 13 bases between. The CDR3 spells CAISDVSSKYEQYF. The CDR3 nucleotides are TGTGCCATCAGTGACGTGAGCAGCAAGTACGAGCAGTACTTC.

The rearrangement joins TRBV6-5 to TRBJ1-4; D may be TRBD1 (5 bases). This CDR3 is 13 amino acids long. V was cut by 8 bases and J by 7 bases, with 14 bases left in between. Germline V CDR1 and CDR2: MNHEY, SVGAGI. The CDR3 region has the DNA TGTGCCAGCTCCGGGGGTTGGAGTGAAAAACTGTTTTTT. Amino acid sequence: CASSGGWSEKLFF.

The rearrangement uses TRBV6-5 and TRBJ1-2, with D possibly TRBD1 on 5 matching bases. The CDR3 is 15 residues long. Germline V gene data show CDR1 as MNHEY and CDR2 as SVGAGI. V dropped 0 bases and J dropped 2 bases, with 10 bases sitting between them. The CDR3 here is CASSYSNAGNYGYTF. The CDR3 DNA follows: TGTGCCAGCAGTTACTCGAACGCAGGGAACTATGGCTACACCTTC.

This rearrangement joins TRBV4-1 to TRBJ1-6; D unresolved. Trimming pared 2 bases from V and 0 bases from J, leaving 11 bases between. Germline CDR1 is MGHRA and CDR2 is YSYEKL. CDR3 size: 17 residues. CDR3 nucleotide sequence: TGCGCCAGCAGCCAACAGGACTGGAGCTCCTATAATTCACCCCTCCACTTT. Its translation is CASSQQDWSSYNSPLHF.

The gene calls are TRBV28 and TRBJ1-6; no reliable D call. CDR1 is MDHEN, CDR2 SYDVKM, per germline. CDR3 length: 16 amino acids. The ends were cut back, 1 base at V and 6 bases at J, with 13 bases in the middle. CDR3 bases: TGTGCCAGCAGTTTATATGTGGGAAGGGCTAATTCACCCCTCCACTTT. This encodes CASSLYVGRANSPLHF.

The chain couples TRBV29-1 to TRBJ2-3; D is unclear. This CDR3 comprises 15 residues. Germline V gene data show CDR1 as SQVTM and CDR2 as ANQGSEA. V lost 1 base and J lost 1, with 12 bases in between. CDR3 coding DNA: TGCAGCGTTGAAGGACACGTGGGCCGCACAGATACGCAGTATTTT. Its translation is CSVEGHVGRTDTQYF.

The rearrangement links TRBV19 to TRBJ1-5, with D tentatively TRBD1 (5 bases). The germline gives CDR1 LNHDA, CDR2 SQIVND (reference sequence). The CDR3 spans 16 residues. The V and J ends lost 0 bases and 7 bases respectively, with 16 bases between them. CDR3 in amino acids: CASSIDYPGQKQPQHF. DNA for the CDR3: TGTGCCAGTAGTATAGATTACCCGGGGCAGAAACAGCCCCAGCATTTT.

V is TRBV5-1 and J is TRBJ1-1, with D unclear. Looked up from germline, CDR1 is SGHRS and CDR2 is YFSETQ. This CDR3 region has 14 residues. Trimming left V 0 bases short and J 0 bases short, with 6 bases between. CDR3 loop: CASSLDSLNTEAFF. CDR3 sequence (DNA): TGCGCCAGCAGCTTGGACTCGCTGAACACTGAAGCTTTCTTT. The full variable domain, in which reference TRBV5-1 and TRBJ1-1 provide the parts outside the CDR3, is KAGVTQTPRYLIKTRGQQVTLSCSPISGHRSVSWYQQTPGQGLQFLFEYFSETQRNKGNFPGRFSGRQFSNSRSEMNVSTLELGDSALYLCASSLDSLNTEAFFGQGTRLTVV.

V usage is TRBV5-6 and J usage is TRBJ2-1; 15 bases match TRBD2. Unmatched junction bases numbered 5, after V lost 6 bases and J lost 4 bases. CDR1 and CDR2 from the germline V gene are SGHDT and YYEEEE. This CDR3 has 16 amino acids. The CDR3 DNA follows: TGTGCCAGCAATGGACTAGCGGGGGGGCATTACAATGAGCAGTTCTTC. It specifies CASNGLAGGHYNEQFF.

J is TRBJ1-1 and V is TRBV6-5; possibly TRBD1 for D (6 bases). CDR1 MNHEY and CDR2 SVGAGI come from the germline V gene. This CDR3 has 15 amino acids. The V end lost 0 bases, the J end lost 2 bases, and 10 bases lay between the germline ends. The CDR3 is CASSYSAGGNTEAFF. DNA for the CDR3: TGTGCCAGCAGTTACTCTGCGGGGGGCAACACTGAAGCTTTCTTT.

The chain employs TRBV10-3 and TRBJ1-1; perhaps TRBD1 as D (5 bases). The CDR3 runs 13 residues. V was trimmed by 4 bases and J by 4 bases, leaving 10 bases between them. Germline loops: CDR1 ENHRY, CDR2 SYGVKD. This CDR3 is CAISVEGTTEAFF. CDR3 bases: TGTGCCATCAGTGTTGAGGGGACCACTGAAGCTTTCTTT.

This clone was seen more than once but under ten times. The chain uses TRBV28 and TRBJ2-7; TRBD1 matches 9 bases. The junction had 9 bases not matched to a gene; V was cut back by 3 bases and J by 0 bases. The CDR3 spans 17 residues. Germline CDR1 MDHEN, CDR2 SYDVKM. In DNA form, the CDR3 reads TGTGCCAGCAGTTTGGGACAGGGATGGGAAGGCTCCTACGAGCAGTACTTC. Amino acids: CASSLGQGWEGSYEQYF.

The chain is built from TRBV4-1 and TRBJ2-5; 16 bases line up with TRBD2. Losses at the gene ends were 5 bases for V and 4 bases for J; bases not matched to a gene: 10. The CDR3 contains 18 residues. Germline lookup yields CDR1 MGHRA and CDR2 YSYEKL. CDR3 loop: CASSSHLGTSGGGETQYF. CDR3 coding DNA: TGCGCCAGCAGCTCACATTTGGGGACTAGCGGGGGGGGAGAGACCCAGTACTTC.

V is TRBV18 and J is TRBJ1-2; unclear D gene. Trimming took off 1 base at V and 3 bases at J, with 9 bases between the two ends. Per germline, CDR1 KGHSH and CDR2 LQKENI. There are 14 residues in the CDR3. The CDR3 sequence is CASSPRSVYYGYTF. The CDR3 DNA reads as TGTGCCAGCTCACCACGATCAGTTTACTATGGCTACACCTTC.